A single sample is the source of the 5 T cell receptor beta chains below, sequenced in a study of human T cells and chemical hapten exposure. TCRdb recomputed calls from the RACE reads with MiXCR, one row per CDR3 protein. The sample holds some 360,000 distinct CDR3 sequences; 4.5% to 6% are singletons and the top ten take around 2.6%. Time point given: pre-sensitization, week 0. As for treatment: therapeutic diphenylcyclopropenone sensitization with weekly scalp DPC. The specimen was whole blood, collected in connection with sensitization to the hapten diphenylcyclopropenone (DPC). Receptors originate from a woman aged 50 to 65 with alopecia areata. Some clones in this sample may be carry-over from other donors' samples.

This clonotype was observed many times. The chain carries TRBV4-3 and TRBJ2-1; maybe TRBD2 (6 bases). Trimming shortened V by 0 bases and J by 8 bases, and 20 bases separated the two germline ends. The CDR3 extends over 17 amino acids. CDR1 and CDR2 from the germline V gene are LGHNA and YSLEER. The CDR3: CASSQDRVDGSGDEQFF. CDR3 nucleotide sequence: TGCGCCAGCAGCCAAGATAGGGTTGACGGGAGTGGCGATGAGCAGTTCTTC.

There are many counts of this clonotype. The CDR3 sequence is CATSHTTSTDTQYF. In nucleotides, the CDR3 is TGTGCCACCAGTCACACCACTAGCACAGATACGCAGTATTTT. The chain is built from TRBV24-1 and TRBJ2-3; D uncertain. Trimming removed 6 bases at V and 0 bases at J, with 9 bases between. From germline, CDR1 is KGHDR and CDR2 SFDVKD. This CDR3 has 14 residues.

The chain's CDR3 is CASSQDRVSSYEQYF. The CDR3, as DNA: TGCGCCAGCAGCCAGGACAGGGTGAGCTCCTACGAGCAGTACTTC. J is TRBJ2-7 and V is TRBV4-1, with 8 bases identical to TRBD1. CDR3 size: 15 residues. Germline-derived CDR1 and CDR2 are MGHRA and YSYEKL. Germline trimming cut 3 bases from V and 0 bases from J; bases unmatched to any gene: 4.

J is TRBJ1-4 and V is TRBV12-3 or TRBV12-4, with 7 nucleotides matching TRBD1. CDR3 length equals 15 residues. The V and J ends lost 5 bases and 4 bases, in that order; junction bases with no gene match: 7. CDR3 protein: CASSITGTVNEKLFF. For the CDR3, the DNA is TGTGCCAGCAGTATCACCGGGACAGTTAATGAAAAACTGTTTTTT.

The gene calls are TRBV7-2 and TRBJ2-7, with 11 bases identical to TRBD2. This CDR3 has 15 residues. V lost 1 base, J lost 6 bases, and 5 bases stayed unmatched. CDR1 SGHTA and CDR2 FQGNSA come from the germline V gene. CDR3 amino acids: CASSLVAGGPVEQYF. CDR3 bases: TGTGCCAGCAGCTTAGTAGCGGGAGGGCCCGTCGAGCAGTACTTC.